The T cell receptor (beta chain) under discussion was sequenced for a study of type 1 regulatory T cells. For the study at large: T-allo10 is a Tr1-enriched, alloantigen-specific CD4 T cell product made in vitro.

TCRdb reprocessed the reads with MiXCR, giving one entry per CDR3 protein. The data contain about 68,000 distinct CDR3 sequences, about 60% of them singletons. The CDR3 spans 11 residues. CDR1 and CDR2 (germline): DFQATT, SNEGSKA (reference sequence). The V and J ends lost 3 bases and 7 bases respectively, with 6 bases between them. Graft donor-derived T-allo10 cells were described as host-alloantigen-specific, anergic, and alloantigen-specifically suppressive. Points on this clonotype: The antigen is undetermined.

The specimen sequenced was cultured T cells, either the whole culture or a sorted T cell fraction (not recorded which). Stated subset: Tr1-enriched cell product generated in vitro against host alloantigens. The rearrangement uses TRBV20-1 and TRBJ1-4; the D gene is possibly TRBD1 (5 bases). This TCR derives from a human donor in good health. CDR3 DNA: TGCAGTGCTAGCGGGGGTGAAAAACTGTTTTTT. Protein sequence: CSASGGEKLFF.